This TCR beta chain was captured by sequencing in a study of blood T cell repertoires in COVID-19. Study overall: T cells, B-cell-depleted T cells, or PBMCs provided the cDNA or gDNA that served as material.

How the authors handled the data: It was from reference gene primer amplification that nucleated cell counts were estimated. The method was immunoSEQ multiplex PCR; TCRdb's version includes in-frame clones alone and lacks a portion of them. V, J and clone size were drawn from that table, and D and trimming were deduced from the DNA. Among around 120,000 clones listed, around 91% were seen once. CDR3 size: 14 residues. The V gene's germline CDR1 is ENHRY and CDR2 SYGVKD. After removal of 6 bases from V and 4 bases from J, the junction contained 3 bases not matched to a gene. Followed longitudinally, the Seattle patients had been enrolled during active infection.

The sample comprised peripheral blood. The clonotype originates from an older woman with COVID-19, enrolled during active disease. The chain has TRBV10-3 and TRBJ1-4; 9 bases are a match to TRBD1. CDR3 in DNA: TGTGCCATCAGAGGGGACAGGGTTAATGAAAAACTGTTTTTT. Protein: CAIRGDRVNEKLFF.